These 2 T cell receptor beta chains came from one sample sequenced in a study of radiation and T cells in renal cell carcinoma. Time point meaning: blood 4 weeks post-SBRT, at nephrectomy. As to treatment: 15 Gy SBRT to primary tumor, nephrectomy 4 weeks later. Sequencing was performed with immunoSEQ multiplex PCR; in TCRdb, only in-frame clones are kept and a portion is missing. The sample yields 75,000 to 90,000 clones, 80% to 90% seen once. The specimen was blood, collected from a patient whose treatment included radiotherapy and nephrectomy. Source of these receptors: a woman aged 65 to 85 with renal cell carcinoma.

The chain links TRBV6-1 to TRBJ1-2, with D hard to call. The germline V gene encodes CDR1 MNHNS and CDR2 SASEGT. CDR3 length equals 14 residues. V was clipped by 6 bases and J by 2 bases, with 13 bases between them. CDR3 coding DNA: TGTGCCAGCAGCTCAAGAGGGAGGAACTATGGCTACACCTTC. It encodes CASSSRGRNYGYTF.

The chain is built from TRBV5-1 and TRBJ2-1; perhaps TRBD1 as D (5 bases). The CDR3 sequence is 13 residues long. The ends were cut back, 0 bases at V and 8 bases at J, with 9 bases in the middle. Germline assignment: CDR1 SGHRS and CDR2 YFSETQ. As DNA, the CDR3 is TGCGCCAGCAGCTTGGAAGGGGAATATGAGCAGTTCTTC. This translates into CASSLEGEYEQFF.